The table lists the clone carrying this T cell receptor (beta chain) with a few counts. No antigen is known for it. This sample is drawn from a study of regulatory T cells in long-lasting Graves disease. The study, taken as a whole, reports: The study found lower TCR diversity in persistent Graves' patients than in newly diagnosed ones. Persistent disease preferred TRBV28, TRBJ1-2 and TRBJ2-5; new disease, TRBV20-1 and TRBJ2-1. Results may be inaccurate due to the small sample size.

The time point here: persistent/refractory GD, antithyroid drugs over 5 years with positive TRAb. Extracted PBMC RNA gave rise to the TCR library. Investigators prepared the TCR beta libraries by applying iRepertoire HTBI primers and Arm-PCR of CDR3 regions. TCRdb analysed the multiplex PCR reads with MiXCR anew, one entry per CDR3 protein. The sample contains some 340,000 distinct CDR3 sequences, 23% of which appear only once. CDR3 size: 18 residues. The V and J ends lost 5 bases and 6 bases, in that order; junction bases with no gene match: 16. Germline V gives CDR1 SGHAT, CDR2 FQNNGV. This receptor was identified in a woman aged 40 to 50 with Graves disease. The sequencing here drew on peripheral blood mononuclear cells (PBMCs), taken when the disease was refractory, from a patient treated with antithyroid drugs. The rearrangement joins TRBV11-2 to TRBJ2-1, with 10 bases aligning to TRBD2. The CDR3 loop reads CASSINPRKSGRANEQFF. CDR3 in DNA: TGTGCCAGCAGCATCAATCCCCGAAAAAGCGGGAGGGCCAATGAGCAGTTCTTC.